Only a few counts were recorded for the clone carrying this T cell receptor (beta chain). This record belongs to a study of identical twins. The CDR3 runs to 12 residues. Between the trimmed V and J ends, which lost 3 bases and 7 bases, there was a span of 10 bases. The germline V gene has CDR1 MNHEY and CDR2 SMNVEV (reference sequence). TCRdb called the 5' RACE reads again in MiXCR, with one record for every CDR3 protein. Among 600,000 to 800,000 distinct CDR3 sequences listed, 21% were seen once. Healthy Caucasians made up all donors. This same sample was also taken into another study, of T cells expressing NK-cell markers. That paper notes: In over 5 donors, dominant CD3+CD56+NKG2C+ clonotypes ranked among the top 10 CD8+ clonotypes.

The chain couples TRBV27 to TRBJ2-7; D might be TRBD2 (5 bases). The sample consisted of PBMCs. The sequence came from a woman in her late teens or twenties in good health. The CDR3 DNA follows: TGTGCCAGCAGTTTTATCCGGGGAGAGCAGTACTTC. As protein: CASSFIRGEQYF.